This TCR beta chain was captured in a study of metastatic and nonmetastatic thyroid tumors. Study-wide background: Malignant and benign thyroid patients had repertoires compared in peripheral blood and tumor or nodule tissue.

Per the original data handling: Construction of a distant-metastasis classifier for papillary thyroid cancer relied on CDR3 differences across clinicopathological groups. MiXCR reprocessed the PCR reads for TCRdb. Clone size and V and J calls follow TCRdb, not the original study. Among about 60,000 clones listed, 15% to 20% were seen once. V lost 5 bases to trimming and J lost 1 base, with 9 bases between them. The V gene's germline CDR1 is SGHRS and CDR2 YFSETQ. The CDR3 sequence is 13 residues long. Notes on the study in general: Benign nodules were reported to have significantly lower TCR beta diversity than malignant thyroid tumors, in blood and tumor.

The sample holds many counts of this clone. Its matching antigen is unknown. None of the patients had undergone any treatment ahead of thyroid surgery. Material: blood. The J gene is TRBJ1-1, the V gene TRBV5-1; possible D gene TRBD1, 5 bases. The source is a male donor with papillary thyroid cancer or a benign thyroid nodule (not recorded which). Some clones in this sample may be carry-over from other donors' samples. This chain's CDR3 is CASRGAGNTEAFF. DNA for the CDR3: TGCGCCAGCAGAGGGGCCGGGAACACTGAAGCTTTCTTT.